This record covers a single T cell receptor (beta chain). The data are from a study of memory CD4+ T cells and cytomegalovirus serostatus. Single viable CD3+CD4+CD8-CD45RO+ cells were sorted as the memory CD4+ T cells. The CDR3 length is 14 residues. Germline CDR1 SGHDN, CDR2 FVKESK. Trimming pared 1 base from V and 4 bases from J, leaving 10 bases between. Sequencing used immunoSEQ multiplex PCR; TCRdb keeps in-frame clones, though not all of them. Of about 56,000 clones in the sample, around 76% are singletons; the top ten hold 0.4% to 0.45%. Input material: memory CD4+ T cells from blood. This sequence was found in an adult in good health and CMV-seronegative. The chain joins TRBV14 to TRBJ1-1; TRBD1 might be the D (5 bases). The DNA of the CDR3 is TGTGCCAGCAGCCAAGGAATGGGGCGCACTGAAGCTTTCTTT. Translated: CASSQGMGRTEAFF.